The 22 T cell receptor beta chains reported below all come from one sample, sequenced in a study of blood T cell repertoires in COVID-19. Measured with immunoSEQ multiplex PCR; TCRdb has only the in-frame clones, and not every one. This sample has 160,000 or so clones, with 82% found just once. Material: peripheral blood. All receptors derive from a woman aged 70-85 years with acute or convalescent COVID-19.

The chain has TRBV19 and TRBJ2-6, with D tentatively TRBD1 (6 bases). The CDR3 has 17 residues. Per the germline V gene, CDR1 is LNHDA and CDR2 is SQIVND (reference sequence). V gave up 5 bases and J gave up 1 base, with 15 bases separating them. The CDR3 DNA sequence: TGTGCCAGTAGTGGAGCCACAGGGTCTTCTGGGGCCAACGTCCTGACTTTC. Protein product: CASSGATGSSGANVLTF.

J is TRBJ2-2 and V is TRBV9; D is undetermined. This CDR3 comprises 12 residues. Germline loops: CDR1 SGDLS, CDR2 YYNGEE. Deletions cut 4 bases from V and 8 bases from J, with 9 bases between. CDR3 amino acids: CASSRERGELFF. The CDR3 coding sequence is TGTGCCAGCAGCAGAGAGAGGGGGGAGCTGTTTTTT.

The V gene is TRBV11-3, the J gene TRBJ1-4; D unresolved. V lost 1 base to trimming and J lost 0 bases, with 9 bases between them. This CDR3 has 16 residues. Germline lookup yields CDR1 SGHNT and CDR2 YENEEA. CDR3 loop: CASSLAEGATNEKLFF. The CDR3 DNA follows: TGTGCCAGCAGCTTAGCGGAGGGCGCAACTAATGAAAAACTGTTTTTT.

The chain uses TRBV5-5 and TRBJ1-2, with D perhaps matching TRBD1 (5 bases). The ends were cut back, 2 bases at V and 7 bases at J, with 12 bases in the middle. Germline V lookup: CDR1 SGHKS, CDR2 YYEKEE (reference sequence). CDR3 length: 13 amino acids. The CDR3 region is CASSLGGVIGYTF. CDR3 DNA sequence: TGTGCCAGCAGCTTAGGAGGGGTGATTGGCTACACCTTC.

This clone occurred once. The genes are TRBV20-1 and TRBJ2-7; D perhaps matches TRBD1 (7 bases). Germline V gives CDR1 DFQATT, CDR2 SNEGSKA (reference sequence). This CDR3 has 11 amino acids. Trimming took 5 bases from V and 6 from J, leaving 11 bases between them. Written as DNA, the CDR3 is TGCAGTGCTGGTCAGGGGGGCGAGCAGTACTTC. This codes for CSAGQGGEQYF.

V and J are TRBV7-2 and TRBJ2-7, with 12 bases fitting TRBD2. Per the germline V gene, CDR1 is SGHTA and CDR2 is FQGNSA. The CDR3 contains 16 residues. V lost 6 bases, J lost 4 bases, and 10 bases stayed unmatched. CDR3 coding DNA: TGTGCCAGCAGGCTAGCGGGAGGGCCTTCGGGTTACGAGCAGTACTTC. Protein sequence: CASRLAGGPSGYEQYF.

The J gene is TRBJ2-7, the V gene TRBV9, with a tentative D call TRBD1 (5 bases). This CDR3 has 16 residues. V lost 3 bases and J 4 bases, leaving 20 bases between the germline ends. The germline V gene encodes CDR1 SGDLS and CDR2 YYNGEE. CDR3 sequence: CASSAGGAGSLYEQYF. CDR3 DNA: TGTGCCAGCAGCGCAGGCGGTGCAGGGTCTCTTTACGAGCAGTACTTC.

This chain uses TRBV19 with TRBJ1-2; D is unclear. The CDR3 is made up of 12 amino acids. Germline CDR1 and CDR2: LNHDA and SQIVND (reference sequence). The V and J ends lost 3 bases and 8 bases respectively, with 10 bases between them. The CDR3 reads CASSMWAEGYTF. DNA for the CDR3: TGTGCCAGTAGTATGTGGGCAGAGGGCTACACCTTC.

A single count supports this clone. The rearrangement uses TRBV28 and TRBJ1-4; D is possibly TRBD1 (5 bases). V dropped 5 bases and J dropped 10 bases, with 17 bases sitting between them. Germline assignment: CDR1 MDHEN and CDR2 SYDVKM. The CDR3 covers 14 residues. The CDR3 here is CASSHRSRGGKLFF. The CDR3 DNA is TGTGCCAGCAGTCACAGGTCCCGGGGGGGAAAACTGTTTTTT.

This chain connects TRBV6-2 or TRBV6-3 to TRBJ2-2; 8 nucleotides match TRBD2. Unmatched junction bases numbered 1, after V lost 2 bases and J lost 5 bases. CDR1 and CDR2 from the germline V gene are MNHEY and SVGEGT. The CDR3 is 14 amino acids. The CDR3 DNA reads as TGTGCCAGCAGTTACACTAGCGGTACCGGGGAGCTGTTTTTT. This gives the protein CASSYTSGTGELFF.

V gene TRBV28 combines with J gene TRBJ2-3, with 10 bases aligning to TRBD2. The ends lost 6 bases at V and 0 bases at J; junction bases unmatched: 3. Germline values: CDR1 MDHEN, CDR2 SYDVKM. CDR3 length: 15 amino acids. Written as DNA, the CDR3 is TGTGCCAGCAGCGGACTAGCGGTCAGCACAGATACGCAGTATTTT. It translates to CASSGLAVSTDTQYF.

V gene TRBV4-3 combines with J gene TRBJ2-7; TRBD2 agrees at 9 bases. The V gene's germline CDR1 is LGHNA and CDR2 YSLEER. The J segment lost 2 bases and the V segment lost 0 bases, leaving 8 bases of the junction unmatched. This CDR3 is built from 17 residues. The CDR3 spells CASSQDQGGGGAYEQYF. The DNA of the CDR3 is TGCGCCAGCAGCCAAGATCAGGGCGGGGGGGGAGCCTACGAGCAGTACTTC.

The chain recombines TRBV7-2 with TRBJ2-5, with 9 bases fitting TRBD2. V gave up 3 bases and J gave up 4 bases; unmatched junction bases: 0. The germline CDR1 and CDR2 sequences are SGHTA and FQGNSA. This CDR3 spans 13 amino acids. The CDR3 DNA follows: TGTGCCAGCAGCTTGACTAGCGGAGAGACCCAGTACTTC. It codes for CASSLTSGETQYF.

The V and J genes are TRBV11-2 and TRBJ2-6; TRBD2 matches 8 bases. The germline CDR1 and CDR2 sequences are SGHAT and FQNNGV. The V and J ends lost 4 bases and 4 bases, in that order; junction bases with no gene match: 15. The CDR3 extends over 19 amino acids. This CDR3 reads CASSSIQTSESPGANVLTF. The CDR3 DNA reads TGTGCCAGCAGCTCCATACAGACTAGCGAATCACCCGGGGCCAACGTCCTGACTTTC.

Here the CDR3 reads CASSISGGVTMEAFF. The CDR3 DNA is TGTGCCAGTAGTATATCAGGGGGCGTTACAATGGAAGCTTTCTTT. V is TRBV19 and J is TRBJ1-1, with TRBD1 matching 8 bases. Germline V gives CDR1 LNHDA, CDR2 SQIVND (reference sequence). The CDR3 sequence is 15 residues long. Trimming at V came to 2 bases and at J to 8 bases, leaving 10 bases not matched to a gene. The whole variable domain, filled in from reference TRBV19 and TRBJ1-1, reads DGGITQSPKYLFRKEGQNVTLSCEQNLNHDAMYWYRQDPGQGLRLIYYSQIVNDFQKGDIAEGYSVSREKKESFPLTVTSAQKNPTAFYLCASSISGGVTMEAFFGQGTRLTVV.

CDR3 sequence reads: CASSLEAGGGGHGYTF. CDR3 nucleotides: TGCGCCAGCAGCTTGGAAGCTGGGGGCGGGGGACATGGCTACACCTTC. The V call is TRBV5-1, the J call TRBJ1-2, with a tentative D call TRBD1 (6 bases). V lost 0 bases to trimming and J lost 6 bases, with 18 bases between them. The CDR3 is 16 residues long. Germline CDR1 and CDR2: SGHRS and YFSETQ. The variable domain in full, completed from reference TRBV5-1 and TRBJ1-2, reads KAGVTQTPRYLIKTRGQQVTLSCSPISGHRSVSWYQQTPGQGLQFLFEYFSETQRNKGNFPGRFSGRQFSNSRSEMNVSTLELGDSALYLCASSLEAGGGGHGYTFGSGTRLTVV.

The chain links TRBV28 to TRBJ2-3; 15 nucleotides agree with TRBD2. Trimming at V came to 6 bases and at J to 5 bases, leaving 6 bases not matched to a gene. Germline V CDR1 and CDR2: MDHEN, SYDVKM. The CDR3 runs 16 residues. In nucleotides, the CDR3 is TGTGCCAGCAGCCGGGGACTAGCGGGGGGTAGAGATACGCAGTATTTT. This encodes CASSRGLAGGRDTQYF.

This clone appeared once. At the DNA level, this CDR3 is encoded by other sequences in the same sample as well. The chain's CDR3 is CASSTNRGNTEAFF. CDR3 in DNA: TGTGCCAGTAGTACCAACAGGGGAAACACTGAAGCTTTCTTT. V usage is TRBV19 and J usage is TRBJ1-1; 7 bases line up with TRBD1. The trim removed 4 bases at V and 2 bases at J, leaving 4 bases unmatched. Germline lookup yields CDR1 LNHDA and CDR2 SQIVND (reference sequence). The CDR3 sequence is 14 residues long.

This chain connects TRBV7-3 to TRBJ2-3; 9 bases align to TRBD2. J lost 1 base, V lost 5 bases, and 1 base had no gene match. CDR1 is SGHTA, CDR2 FQGTGA, per germline. The CDR3 covers 14 residues. CDR3 sequence (DNA): TGTGCCAGCAGCCCTAGCGGGGGCACAGATACGCAGTATTTT. This encodes CASSPSGGTDTQYF.

The V gene is TRBV28, the J gene TRBJ2-1; D is unresolved. The CDR3 is made up of 15 amino acids. Germline CDR1 and CDR2: MDHEN and SYDVKM. The ends were cut back, 4 bases at V and 4 bases at J, with 14 bases in the middle. CDR3 protein: CASSSMWMRYNEQFF. CDR3 bases: TGTGCCAGCAGTTCGATGTGGATGAGGTACAATGAGCAGTTCTTC.

The rearrangement uses TRBV2 and TRBJ1-2; 8 bases are shared with TRBD1. CDR3 length: 14 amino acids. Germline V gene lookup returns CDR1 SNHLY and CDR2 FYNNEI. V was clipped by 7 bases and J by 6 bases; unmatched bases: 10. Here the CDR3 DNA reads TGTGCCAGCATGAATCCGGGACAGGCCCATGGCTACACCTTC. Translating it yields CASMNPGQAHGYTF.

CDR3 protein: CASSLDLARTF. In nucleotides, the CDR3 is TGTGCCAGTAGTTTGGACTTGGCGCGGACCTTC. This rearrangement joins TRBV19 to TRBJ1-2; D gene uncertain. Trimming shortened V by 5 bases and J by 14 bases, and 15 bases separated the two germline ends. Germline V CDR1 and CDR2: LNHDA, SQIVND (reference sequence). CDR3 size: 11 residues.